The 10 T cell receptor beta chains below were found in one sample sequenced in a study of CD8+ T cells in alopecia areata. RNA was isolated and reverse transcribed to cDNA, the sequencing template. Produced via immunoSEQ multiplex PCR; TCRdb's table is partial and in-frame only. The sample includes some 210,000 clones, around 65% of them seen just once. Treatment indicated: oral pan-JAK inhibitor, 5-10 mg twice daily. This sample comprised CD4+ T cells sorted from blood, obtained around week 44, from a patient treated with tofacitinib. All receptors derive from a human donor with alopecia areata.

The chain carries TRBV5-6 and TRBJ2-2; tentative D call: TRBD1 (6 bases). There are 14 residues in the CDR3. V was pared by 3 bases and J by 3 bases, with 9 bases between. Germline values: CDR1 SGHDT, CDR2 YYEEEE. CDR3 sequence (DNA): TGTGCCAGCAGCTACAACAGGGACACCGGGGAGCTGTTTTTT. Translation: CASSYNRDTGELFF.

The V and J genes are TRBV12-5 and TRBJ2-5; D is ambiguous. CDR1 is LGHNT and CDR2 is FRNRAP in the germline V gene. This CDR3 has 14 amino acids. The V end was cut by 0 bases, the J end by 2 bases, with 7 bases between. This CDR3 reads CASGLVGRQETQYF. The CDR3 nucleotides are TGTGCTAGTGGTTTGGTTGGCAGGCAAGAGACCCAGTACTTC.

This clone was detected a few times. The gene calls are TRBV14 and TRBJ1-1; D is undetermined. Germline V gene sequence: CDR1 SGHDN, CDR2 FVKESK. The ends were cut back, 0 bases at V and 7 bases at J, with 3 bases in the middle. The CDR3 is 11 residues long. This CDR3 reads CASSQEGEAFF. CDR3 sequence (DNA): TGTGCCAGCAGCCAAGAAGGTGAAGCTTTCTTT.

This rearrangement joins TRBV5-1 to TRBJ2-2; 9 nucleotides align to TRBD1. CDR3 length: 15 residues. Germline V gene lookup returns CDR1 SGHRS and CDR2 YFSETQ. The V and J ends lost 4 bases and 3 bases, in that order; junction bases with no gene match: 4. The CDR3 DNA sequence: TGCGCCAGCAGCCGACAGGGGGAGGACACCGGGGAGCTGTTTTTT. Translated: CASSRQGEDTGELFF.

The gene calls are TRBV30 and TRBJ2-7; D may be TRBD2 (7 bases). The CDR3 runs to 13 residues. Trimming stripped 3 bases from V and 2 bases from J, with 11 bases between. Germline-derived CDR1 and CDR2 are GTSNPN and SVGIG (reference sequence). Here the CDR3 reads CAWSAGGPYEQYF. The CDR3 DNA sequence: TGTGCCTGGAGCGCCGGGGGGCCCTACGAGCAGTACTTC.

In regard to this clone: Different DNA sequences within this sample yield the same CDR3. V and J are TRBV29-1 and TRBJ1-1; maybe TRBD1 (5 bases). Germline CDR1 SQVTM, CDR2 ANQGSEA. Trimming removed 4 bases at V and 2 bases at J, with 11 bases between. The CDR3 contains 13 residues. As DNA, the CDR3 is TGCAGCGTTGGCCCGGGACTAAACACTGAAGCTTTCTTT. It yields the protein CSVGPGLNTEAFF.

This clone was counted a few times. V and J are TRBV19 and TRBJ1-2; 9 bases match TRBD1. The CDR3 covers 14 residues. The V and J ends lost 7 bases and 4 bases, in that order; junction bases with no gene match: 7. CDR1 and CDR2 (germline): LNHDA, SQIVND (reference sequence). CDR3 amino acids: CASNPGQGVYGYTF. The CDR3 DNA is TGTGCCAGTAATCCGGGACAGGGAGTCTATGGCTACACCTTC.

The chain uses TRBV29-1 and TRBJ1-1; the D is unclear. Germline V gene data show CDR1 as SQVTM and CDR2 as ANQGSEA. V was shortened by 2 bases and J by 10 bases, with 11 bases between the two germline ends. CDR3 length equals 11 residues. CDR3 in amino acids: CSVETTRGAFF. The CDR3 DNA sequence: TGCAGCGTTGAAACAACGCGAGGAGCTTTCTTT. Supplemented by reference TRBV29-1 and TRBJ1-1, the full variable domain reads SAVISQKPSRDICQRGTSLTIQCQVDSQVTMMFWYRQQPGQSLTLIATANQGSEATYESGFVIDKFPISRPNLTFSTLTVSNMSPEDSSIYLCSVETTRGAFFGQGTRLTVV.

This chain joins TRBV29-1 and TRBJ1-2; a possible D gene is TRBD1 (6 bases). CDR3 length: 12 amino acids. V gave up 2 bases and J gave up 8 bases, with 12 bases separating them. Germline lookup yields CDR1 SQVTM and CDR2 ANQGSEA. The CDR3 reads CSVESHRDGYTF. The CDR3 DNA follows: TGCAGCGTTGAATCCCACAGGGACGGCTACACCTTC.

This clone was counted only a few times. The CDR3 protein is CASSVSPTTGTGNTEAFF. In DNA form, the CDR3 reads TGTGCCAGCAGCGTATCACCAACGACCGGGACAGGGAACACTGAAGCTTTCTTT. The V gene is TRBV9, the J gene TRBJ1-1; the match to TRBD1 covers 8 bases. V shed 1 base, J shed 1 base, and the junction held 12 bases outside the gene matches. This CDR3 region has 18 residues. The germline V gene encodes CDR1 SGDLS and CDR2 YYNGEE.